This T cell receptor (beta chain) was sequenced during a study of cytomegalovirus exposure and HLA in healthy donors (TCRdb year 2017). About the investigation overall: According to an earlier analysis of around 600 of the donors, some 180 million T cells yielded roughly 110 million unique TCR beta sequences and approximately 300 Gb of sequence data. Every repertoire in the discovery cohort had been generated on one and the same sequencing platform. Typing coverage differed by locus: A, B, C, DRB1 and DQB1 were typed in roughly 620-640 donors, DQA1 in about 500, DPA1 in 606, and DPB1 in approximately 450. Besides the first cohort of roughly 700 subjects, a separate validation cohort made up of roughly 130 different subjects was used. Donor age, sex, ethnicity and CMV serostatus were compiled together with the repertoire data. The later analysis used no new phenotypic data to find candidate immune exposures, relying instead on TCR beta sequences and their occurrence across donors. The study was designed to test whether signatures of past pathogen exposure could be identified by cataloging public T cell receptors. Genome-wide SNP genotypes for about 55% of the roughly 670 donors were used in a later genetic analysis, which treated that subset as a discovery cohort. In a later analysis, previously published TCR beta repertoires from 666 donors were re-analyzed and high-resolution HLA genotyping was added so that TCR occurrence patterns could be studied. The study combined high-throughput TCR immunosequencing, statistical association of individual TCRs with disease status, and machine learning to predict cytomegalovirus infection status. Roughly five DR-DQ haplotypes were treated as single units for association and clustering because of strong linkage in the cohort. Among the roughly 370 genotyped donors, 81% belonged to the genetic ancestry cluster associated with self-reported Caucasian donors. Roughly 300 gigabases of sequencing data and 70 million to 85 million unique TCR sequences were included in an early release covering 550 to 800 HLA-typed donors. On average, around 200,000 unique TCR beta nucleotide sequences were sequenced per donor among 350 to 400 genotyped donors of the cohort, with around 19% of those sequences being non-productive. The study used immunosequencing to profile the T cell repertoires of 670 or so subjects and linked those repertoires to cytomegalovirus serostatus. Class I and class II HLA loci were covered by the typing at four-digit resolution. An earlier analysis of approximately 640 of the donors applied high-throughput TCR beta sequencing to assess whether each TCR beta V gene segment acted as functional or pseudogenic.

CDR1 is given as SGDLS and CDR2 as YYNGEE, both from the germline V gene. V and J are truncated by 5 bases and 3 bases respectively, leaving an intervening sequence of 9 bases. The CDR3 covers 13 residues, taking in both the cysteine and the phenylalanine. Only the CDR3 part of the read is kept: 39 bases, read in frame from the first base. The receptor library was made with the immunoSEQ multiplex PCR assay. A mixture of 60 forward primers for TCR Vbeta segments and 13 reverse primers for TCR Jbeta segments was used in the multiplex PCR. The CDR3 region of rearranged TCR beta genes was amplified from genomic DNA by a multiplex PCR assay. Amplified TCR beta libraries were sequenced as 87-base-pair reads on the Illumina HiSeq System. Under the source paper's analysis protocol: A later analysis tallied tens of millions of unique TCR beta chains across the 550 to 850 repertoires, and approximately 12 million of those chains were shared by two or more donors. A nearest-neighbor algorithm error-corrected the raw reads and collapsed the reads into unique sequences, merging closely related sequences to remove PCR and sequencing errors. CDR3 sequences were aligned to IMGT reference sequences to assign V, D and J gene segments. For a sequence to be retained, a match of at least six nucleotides to both a V gene segment and a J gene segment was required. A rearrangement counted as productive if the CDR3 had no stop codons and remained in frame with V and J, and every other rearrangement counted as non-productive. Following IMGT convention, CDR3 was defined as the stretch from the second conserved V-encoded cysteine to the conserved J-encoded phenylalanine. Sequences without an unambiguous match to a single V gene segment were excluded from the earlier analysis of 450 to 750 of the donors. An earlier analysis of several hundred of the donors called V segments functional above 56.7% productive rearrangements and segregating when the between-donor standard deviation exceeded 5%. A statistical classification framework was built to diagnose cytomegalovirus status from the catalog of TCR beta chain sequences. V and J gene assignment, in a later analysis, came from comparing TCR nucleotide sequences with IMGT/GENE-DB human TR gene sequences. A later analysis assigned CDR3 sequences and most-parsimonious VDJ recombination scenarios with the TCRdist pipeline. In a later analysis, each TCR beta chain was defined by its CDR3 amino acid sequence together with its V-gene family, and reads lacking a unique V-gene family were excluded. As a way to deal with suspected cross-contamination and a sequencing artifact, a later analysis dropped nearly 600 nucleotide sequences that were highly shared and had low generation probability. In a later analysis, a clonal expansion index for each public chain was calculated from normalized within-repertoire ranks of inferred template counts. Generation probabilities in a later analysis came from a VDJ recombination model fitted to out-of-frame rearrangements, and those results were checked against IGoR. A later analysis scored TCR-TCR, TCR-HLA and TCR-CMV co-occurrence with hypergeometric tests, applying a repertoire-size bias correction to TCR pairs. To estimate false discovery rates, a later analysis permuted the HLA or CMV assignments 20 times. In a later analysis, co-occurring TCRs were grouped using DBSCAN, with TCRdist sequence similarity added in when clustering inside HLA-allele-positive subsets. For co-occurrence clustering, repertoires with fewer than 30,000 or more than 120,000 public chains were excluded, along with roughly five repertoires with anomalous nucleotide sharing. Here the immuneACCESS table is served through TCRdb, limited to in-frame sequences with V and J called. Missing clones are a known gap in these copies; in checked studies unresolved V genes cover under half, and the rest lacks a known reason. From that table come the V and J calls and clone size; the DNA was used to work out D and trimming. The sample contains 110,000 or so clones, 70% to 80% of them found a single time. The top ten clones comprise roughly 11% of the sample.

To note about this clone: Its antigen is currently not known. No much larger clone is present one base from it, and per-base qualities are unavailable.

The cohort consisted of hundreds of healthy bone marrow donors. At the time of sampling, all cohort members were nominally healthy, though unrecorded immune exposures were likely present. The donor tested CMV seropositive, placing the donor among the approximately 290 seropositive members of the cohort. Every donor gave a peripheral blood sample, and the peripheral blood mononuclear cells from that sample were used for TCR beta sequencing. Genomic DNA extraction from the blood cell samples was performed with the Qiagen DNeasy Blood Extraction Kit. The research as a whole found: Sequencing depth was assumed to be roughly uniform across donors in the presence/absence analyses, though that assumption may not hold. Correlated functional status among segregating V segments might be attributable to linkage disequilibrium, but an unknown experimental factor could not be ruled out. A few of the identified cytomegalovirus-associated TCR beta chains were confirmed in vitro to be specific for cytomegalovirus antigens. Because some donors lacked HLA typing at each locus, the association tests relied only on the typed subset. Some IMGT-functional V segments, including TRBV6-2 and TRBV6-3, could not be distinguished by the 87-base-pair reads and were therefore excluded. This cohort had only TCR beta chains sequenced, and the lack of alpha or paired-chain data limited which features could be detected. CMV serostatus was the only immune exposure information available for the cohort. Compared with equally common non-associated chains, HLA-associated TCR beta chains in a later analysis were more clonally expanded and had lower generation probabilities. According to a later analysis, most CMV-associated TCR beta chains appeared to be HLA-restricted, and the HLA associations seemed to be driven largely by CMV exposure. Broadly in line with IMGT annotations, most TCR beta V segments showed up in productive rearrangements about 87% or about 30% of the time in an earlier analysis of 587 of the donors. At a false discovery rate of 0.05, a later analysis linked under 20,000 TCR beta sequences to specific HLA alleles. When HLA alleles, especially DR and DQ, strongly co-occurred, TCR associations were difficult to assign to individual alleles. A later genetic analysis reported fewer N-insertions in productive TCRs among donors in an Asian-associated ancestry cluster than the 666-donor mean. A further reported finding was that TCR beta sequences accurately predicted the HLA-A and HLA-B alleles for most subjects in the first cohort. A cluster of highly shared sequence variants was judged likely to represent a technical artifact of the sequencing pipeline. Because counts were too low, roughly 18 rarely observed V segments, including chromosome 9 orphons, were left out of the earlier analysis of over 550 of the donors. The authors suggested that the approach could potentially be generalized to other disease states and immunological phenotypes. A later genetic analysis associated a missense DCLRE1C variant with V-gene and J-gene trimming of TCR beta chains, and an independent cohort replicated the association. In a later analysis, several top co-occurrence clusters were reported to appear linked to parvovirus B19, influenza, CMV and Epstein-Barr virus. The study listed 150 to 200 TCR beta chains as associated with cytomegalovirus. In both the original and validation cohorts, the classifier was reported to diagnose cytomegalovirus status with high specificity and sensitivity. According to a later analysis, TCR association rates differed among HLA loci, with DRB1 alleles showing the most associated TCRs and HLA-C alleles showing the fewest. Most TCR sequences were seen in very few donors, while some public TCRs were found in many individuals.

Sample: PBMCs. The chain is assembled from TRBV9 and TRBJ2-1; the D gene lacks a confident call. The TCR originated in a woman aged 50 to 65 in good health and CMV-seropositive. The nucleotide sequence reads TGTGCCAGCAGTATAGCCATCTACAATGAGCAGTTCTTC. This is translated as CASSIAIYNEQFF.